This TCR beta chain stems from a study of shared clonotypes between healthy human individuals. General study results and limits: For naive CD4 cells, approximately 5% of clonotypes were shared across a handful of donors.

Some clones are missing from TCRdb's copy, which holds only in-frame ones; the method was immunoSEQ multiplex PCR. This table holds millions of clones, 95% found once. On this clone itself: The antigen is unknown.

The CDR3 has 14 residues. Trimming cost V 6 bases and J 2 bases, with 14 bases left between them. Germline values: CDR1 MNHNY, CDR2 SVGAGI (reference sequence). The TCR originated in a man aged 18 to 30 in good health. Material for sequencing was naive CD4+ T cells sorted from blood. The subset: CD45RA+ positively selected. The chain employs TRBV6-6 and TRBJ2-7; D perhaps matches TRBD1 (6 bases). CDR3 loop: CASRYDRSAYEQYF. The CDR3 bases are TGTGCCAGCAGATACGACAGGTCGGCCTACGAGCAGTACTTC.